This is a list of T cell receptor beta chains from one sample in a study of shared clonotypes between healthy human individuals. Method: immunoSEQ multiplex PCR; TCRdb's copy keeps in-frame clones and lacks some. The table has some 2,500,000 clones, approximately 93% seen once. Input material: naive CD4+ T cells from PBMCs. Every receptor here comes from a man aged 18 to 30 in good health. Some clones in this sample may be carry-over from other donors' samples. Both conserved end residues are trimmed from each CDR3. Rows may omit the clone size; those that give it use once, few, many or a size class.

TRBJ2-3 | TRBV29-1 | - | SVVDRASTDTQY
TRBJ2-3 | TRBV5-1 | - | ASTPSPSTDTQY
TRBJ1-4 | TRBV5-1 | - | ASSPEGAPEGKLF
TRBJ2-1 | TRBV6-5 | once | ASQELDHEQF
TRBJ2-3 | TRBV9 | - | ASSPPPGLTTDTQY
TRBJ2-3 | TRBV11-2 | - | ASSRRRGRAPDTQY
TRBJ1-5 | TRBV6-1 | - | ASSEAGLVDQPQH
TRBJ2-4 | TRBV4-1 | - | ASSQPGGQRAKNIQY
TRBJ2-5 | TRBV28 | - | ASRPTRDRGRETQY
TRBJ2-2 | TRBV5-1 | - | ASSRGQATTGELF
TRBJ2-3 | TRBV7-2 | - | ASSIAFLAGFTDTQY
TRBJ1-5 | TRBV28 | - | ASSLRGIVPPGQVDQPQH
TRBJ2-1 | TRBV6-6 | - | ASSKGQGVYNEQF
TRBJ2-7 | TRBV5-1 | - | ASSMQGGTYEQY
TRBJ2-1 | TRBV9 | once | ASSPRTSPWGEQF
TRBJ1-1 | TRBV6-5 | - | ASGSVLGAF
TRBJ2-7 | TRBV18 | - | ASSQITGTSNEQY
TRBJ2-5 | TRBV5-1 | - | ASSVVGLASQETQY
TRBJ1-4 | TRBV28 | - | ASSLGVAEKLF
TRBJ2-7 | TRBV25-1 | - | ASRWGTVTYEQY
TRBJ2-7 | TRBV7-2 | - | ASSPSGYEQY
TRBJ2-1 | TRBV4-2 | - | ASSPGGASEYEQF
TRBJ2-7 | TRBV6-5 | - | ASSPWVGFEQY
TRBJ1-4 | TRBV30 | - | AWSIYRGTNEKLF
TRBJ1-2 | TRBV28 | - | ASSPTGRRAGYT
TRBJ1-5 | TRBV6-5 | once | ASSSRGSNQPQH
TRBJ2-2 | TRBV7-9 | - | ASILGQLQNTGELF
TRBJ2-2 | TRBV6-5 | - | ASSYGGTGELF
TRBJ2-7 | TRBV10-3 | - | AISVTGLAGGRYEQY
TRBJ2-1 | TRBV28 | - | ASSFLSPGSYNEQF
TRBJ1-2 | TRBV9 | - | ASSVATGSYGYT
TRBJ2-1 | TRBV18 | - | ASSPGTSDEQF
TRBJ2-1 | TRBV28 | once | ASTKGQVYNEQF
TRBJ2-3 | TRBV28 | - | ASRGEGFSDTQY
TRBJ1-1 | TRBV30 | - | AWSPMWGDTEAF
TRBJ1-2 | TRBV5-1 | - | ASSFGGPNYGYT
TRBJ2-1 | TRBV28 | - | ASSLVPGGDEQF
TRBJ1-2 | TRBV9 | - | ASSLSPAGGEDGYT
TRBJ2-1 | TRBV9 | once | ASSASGSSYNEQF
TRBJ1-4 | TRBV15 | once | ATSRDRQGGGEKLF
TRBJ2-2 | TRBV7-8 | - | ASTLRELNTGELF
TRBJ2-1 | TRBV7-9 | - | ASRVKGPDNEQF
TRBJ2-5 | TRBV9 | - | ASSPGLAGGPETQY
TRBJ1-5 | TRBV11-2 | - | ASSLDGQQGGLNQPQH
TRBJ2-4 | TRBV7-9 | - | ASSGSGLAKNIQY
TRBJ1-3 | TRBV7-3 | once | ASSPPGPSGNTIY
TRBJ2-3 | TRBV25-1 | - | ASRGGSDTQY
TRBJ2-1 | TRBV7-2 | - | ASSFRDRNWNEQF
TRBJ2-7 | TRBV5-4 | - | ASSFGTAFYEQY
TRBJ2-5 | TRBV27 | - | ASSLLAGEETQY
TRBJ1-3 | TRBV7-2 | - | ASSLSRGNTIY
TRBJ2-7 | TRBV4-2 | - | ASSLEPLAVSSEQY
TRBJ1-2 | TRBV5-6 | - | ASSPGTAYGYGYT
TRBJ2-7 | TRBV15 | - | ATSRDKSYEQY
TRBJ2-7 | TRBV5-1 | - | ASSLFAGSYEQY
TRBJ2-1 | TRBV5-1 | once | ASSLAGRFNEQF
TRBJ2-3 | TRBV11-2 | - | ASSPSTDTQY
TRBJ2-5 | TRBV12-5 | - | ASGREGQIQETQY
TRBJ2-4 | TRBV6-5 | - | ASSQGLAKNIQY
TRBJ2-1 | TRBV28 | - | ASSPRTGHEQF